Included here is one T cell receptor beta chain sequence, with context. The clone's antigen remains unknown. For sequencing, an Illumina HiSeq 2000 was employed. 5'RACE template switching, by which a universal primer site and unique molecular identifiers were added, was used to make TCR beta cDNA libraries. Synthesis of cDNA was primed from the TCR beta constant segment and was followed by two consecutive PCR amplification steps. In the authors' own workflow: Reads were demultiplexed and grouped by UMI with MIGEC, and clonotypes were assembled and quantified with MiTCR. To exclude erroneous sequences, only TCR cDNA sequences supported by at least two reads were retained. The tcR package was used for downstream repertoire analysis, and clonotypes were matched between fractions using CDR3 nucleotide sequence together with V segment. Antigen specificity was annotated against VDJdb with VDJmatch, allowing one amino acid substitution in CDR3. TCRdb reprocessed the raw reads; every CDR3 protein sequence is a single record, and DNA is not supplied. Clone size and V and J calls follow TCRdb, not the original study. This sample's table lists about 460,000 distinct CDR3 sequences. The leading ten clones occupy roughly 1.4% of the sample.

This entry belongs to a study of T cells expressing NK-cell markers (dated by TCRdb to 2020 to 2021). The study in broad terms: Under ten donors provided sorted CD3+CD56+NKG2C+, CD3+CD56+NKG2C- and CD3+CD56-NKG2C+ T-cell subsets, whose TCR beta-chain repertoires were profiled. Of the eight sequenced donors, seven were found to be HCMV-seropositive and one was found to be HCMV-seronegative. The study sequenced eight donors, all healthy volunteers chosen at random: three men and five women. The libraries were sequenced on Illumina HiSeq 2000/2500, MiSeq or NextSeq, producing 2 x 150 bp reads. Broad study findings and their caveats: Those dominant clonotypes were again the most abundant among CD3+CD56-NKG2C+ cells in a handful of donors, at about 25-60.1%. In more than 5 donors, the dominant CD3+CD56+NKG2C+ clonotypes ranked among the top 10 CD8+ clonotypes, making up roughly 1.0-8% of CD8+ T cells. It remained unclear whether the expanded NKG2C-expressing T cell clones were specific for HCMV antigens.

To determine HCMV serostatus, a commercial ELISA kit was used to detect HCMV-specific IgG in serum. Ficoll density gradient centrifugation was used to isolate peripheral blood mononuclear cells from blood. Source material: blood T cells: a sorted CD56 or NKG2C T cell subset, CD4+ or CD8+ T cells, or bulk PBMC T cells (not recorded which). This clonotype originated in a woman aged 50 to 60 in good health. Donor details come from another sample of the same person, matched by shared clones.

This receptor carries the CDR3 CSAEDGSGEKLFF. The sequence joins TRBV20-1 to TRBJ1-4. The CDR3 measures 13 amino acids from cysteine to phenylalanine. This entry has no DNA. As encoded in the germline V gene (reference sequence), CDR1 is DFQATT while CDR2 is SNEGSKA.